This TCR beta chain was found in a study of cytomegalovirus exposure and HLA in healthy donors. The study's findings and limits: Later on, a genetic analysis was performed. It linked a missense variant in DCLRE1C with V- and J-gene trimming of TCR beta. TCR sequences were mostly rare, though some public TCRs occurred in many donors. CMV serostatus was the sole immune exposure data available.

With V trimmed by 5 bases and J by 8 bases, 17 bases remained unmatched. CDR1 SGHAT and CDR2 FQNNGV come from the germline V gene. The CDR3 loop spans 18 amino acids. The PCR made use of 60 Vbeta and 13 Jbeta primers. Clones were sequenced by immunoSEQ multiplex PCR, and TCRdb holds only the in-frame ones, with some missing. The profile shows 55,000 to 80,000 clones, over 50% of them singletons. A word on this clone: The target antigen is unknown.

Sequenced material: PBMCs. The rearrangement joins TRBV11-2 to TRBJ1-4; 10 bases line up with TRBD1. The sequence was obtained from a man between 40 and 49 years old in good health and CMV-seropositive. The CDR3 sequence: CASSAAGDRGRSREKLFF. CDR3 nucleotide sequence: TGTGCCAGCAGCGCGGCCGGTGACAGGGGGCGTTCGCGGGAAAAACTGTTTTTT.